The rows below give T cell receptor beta chains drawn from one sample of a study of CD8 T cells in ankylosing spondylitis. MiXCR was run by TCRdb on the 5' RACE reads, yielding one entry per CDR3 protein. The sample includes approximately 150,000 distinct CDR3 sequences, approximately 44% of them seen just once. Sequencing used synovial fluid, either unsorted or a sorted T cell fraction (not recorded which). Every receptor here comes from a male donor with ankylosing spondylitis. CDR3s include the opening cysteine and the closing phenylalanine or tryptophan. The D gene is left open where the match is weak.

D gene,V gene,CDR3 protein
-,TRBV9,CASSAGVWNGYTF
-,TRBV20-1,CSARLGGLGPNQPQHF
TRBD2,TRBV7-9,CASQGLAGGQETQYF
-,TRBV7-2,CASSSNWVSYNEQFF
-,TRBV28,CASSSLGPYEQYF
-,TRBV24-1,CATSDLETQYF
-,TRBV5-5,CASSLDWQSPQPWMGYTF
TRBD1,TRBV7-9,CASSSRTGLFYGYTF
TRBD1,TRBV5-1,CASSDRGIETNTIYF
-,TRBV18,CASSPRDENYGYTF
-,TRBV10-3,CAIKRGAEAFF
TRBD1,TRBV12-3/TRBV12-4,CASSEPGQANTEAFF
-,TRBV6-2/TRBV6-3,CASSTGQSHTGELFF
TRBD1,TRBV3-1,CASSPTGTGRYEQYF
-,TRBV18,CASSPLDLSGYEQYF
-,TRBV18,CASSPIRRSYGYTF
TRBD1,TRBV5-1,CASHRGRGETQYF
-,TRBV28,CASSLLVFSYNEQFF
-,TRBV3-1,CASSQYFRGNTQYF
TRBD1,TRBV28,CASSLFQGGPEAFF
-,TRBV11-2,CASTSGGPDLEAFF
-,TRBV7-9,CASSQPQVAMELFF
-,TRBV12-3/TRBV12-4,CASTPGGPDEQFF
-,TRBV5-1,CASSLAVNTGELFF
-,TRBV27,CASSFQGPYGYTF
-,TRBV25-1,CASSRDTYYGYTF
TRBD2,TRBV20-1,CSARVLRGGTDTQYF
-,TRBV12-3/TRBV12-4,CASSSGEFPGNTIYF
TRBD2,TRBV20-1,CSGGPSGSGVYNEQFF
-,TRBV18,CASSPHPGTSANTGELFF
-,TRBV4-1,CASSLTAITYEQYF
-,TRBV12-3/TRBV12-4,CASSFRWWDSLQETQYF
TRBD2,TRBV28,CASSLSASGSPGANVLTF
-,TRBV6-1,CASSRGAGEGPTDTQYF
-,TRBV10-2,CASSGRRQDLYGYTF